This T cell receptor (beta chain) came from a study of technical replicates of blood from a few donors. The CDR3 sequence is 15 residues long. Trimming removed 0 bases from V and 8 bases from J; junction bases left unmatched: 6. CDR1 SGHRS and CDR2 YFSETQ come from the germline V gene. Sequencing used immunoSEQ multiplex PCR; TCRdb keeps in-frame clones, though not all of them. The sample gives around 17,000 clones, roughly four fifths of which show up once; roughly a tenth is in the top ten. Sequences were obtained from PBMCs. The TCR was taken from a human donor in good health. Some clones in this sample may be carry-over from other donors' samples. The rearrangement joins TRBV5-1 to TRBJ2-1; 9 bases map to TRBD2. CDR3 sequence reads: CASSLEIIAGDEQFF. CDR3 DNA sequence: TGCGCCAGCAGCTTGGAAATAATAGCGGGAGATGAGCAGTTCTTC.